The 27 T cell receptor beta chains below all came from one sample that was sequenced in a study of STAT5B mutations in CD4+ large granular lymphocyte leukemia. The repertoire was sequenced with immunoSEQ multiplex PCR; TCRdb's copy has only in-frame clones and lacks some. The table lists about 32,000 clones, 78% of them singletons. Sequenced: CD4+ T cells from blood buffy coats. These receptors came from a human donor in good health.

The V and J genes are TRBV29-1 and TRBJ1-4; weak D call: TRBD1 (6 bases). Trimming pared 6 bases from V and 0 bases from J, leaving 14 bases between. This CDR3 contains 15 residues. Germline lookup yields CDR1 SQVTM and CDR2 ANQGSEA. The CDR3 nucleotides are TGCAGCGTCATTCAGGGGTTGTCAACTAATGAAAAACTGTTTTTT. This sequence encodes CSVIQGLSTNEKLFF. The complete variable domain, with remaining parts taken from reference TRBV29-1 and TRBJ1-4, reads SAVISQKPSRDICQRGTSLTIQCQVDSQVTMMFWYRQQPGQSLTLIATANQGSEATYESGFVIDKFPISRPNLTFSTLTVSNMSPEDSSIYLCSVIQGLSTNEKLFFGSGTQLSVL.

The rearrangement links TRBV6-5 to TRBJ2-1; perhaps TRBD1 as D (5 bases). Per germline, CDR1 MNHEY and CDR2 SVGAGI. The CDR3 has 14 residues. Trimming took 6 bases from V and 8 from J, leaving 17 bases between them. Written as DNA, the CDR3 is TGTGCCAGCAGCCGTCCGCAGGGATCCCATGAGCAGTTCTTC. As protein: CASSRPQGSHEQFF.

This clone has a handful of counts. V and J are TRBV5-5 and TRBJ2-5; the D call may be TRBD1 or TRBD2 (6 bases each). CDR1 and CDR2 (germline): SGHKS, YYEKEE (reference sequence). The CDR3 sequence is 16 residues long. V dropped 1 base and J dropped 4 bases, with 17 bases sitting between them. The CDR3 region is CASSLRIGGSGETQYF. As DNA, the CDR3 is TGTGCCAGCAGCTTGAGGATCGGGGGCTCGGGAGAGACCCAGTACTTC.

Only one count was recorded for this clone. The V call is TRBV27, the J call TRBJ2-7; TRBD2 matches at 7 bases. CDR1 is MNHEY and CDR2 is SMNVEV in the germline V gene (reference sequence). The CDR3 is 16 residues long. The J segment lost 2 bases and the V segment lost 0 bases, leaving 7 bases of the junction unmatched. This chain's CDR3 is CASSLSPGGPPYEQYF. The CDR3 region has the DNA TGTGCCAGCAGTTTATCGCCGGGAGGCCCCCCCTACGAGCAGTACTTC.

The chain links TRBV7-2 to TRBJ1-1; D ambiguous. V gave up 5 bases and J gave up 3 bases, with 16 bases separating them. This CDR3 has 15 residues. Germline CDR1 is SGHTA and CDR2 is FQGNSA. The CDR3 nucleotides read TGTGCCAGCAGCCCCGCGGCCCACGCGTACACTGAAGCTTTCTTT. Translation: CASSPAAHAYTEAFF.

This clone has a single count. This chain joins TRBV19 and TRBJ2-5; 10 nucleotides agree with TRBD2. Per the germline V gene, CDR1 is LNHDA and CDR2 is SQIVND (reference sequence). V was pared by 4 bases and J by 4 bases, with 6 bases of the junction left unmatched. The CDR3 runs 15 residues. The CDR3 DNA sequence: TGTGCCAGTAGTACTAGCGGGAGTGGTTCAGAGACCCAGTACTTC. It codes for CASSTSGSGSETQYF.

This clone was seen only once. This sequence joins TRBV4-2 and TRBJ2-1; the D gene is possibly TRBD2 (5 bases). Deletions cut 0 bases from V and 5 bases from J, with 8 bases between. The CDR3 consists of 14 residues. Per the germline V gene, CDR1 is LGHNA and CDR2 is YNFKEQ. The CDR3 nucleotides read TGTGCCAGCAGCCAAGATAACGGGAACAATGAGCAGTTCTTC. This translates into CASSQDNGNNEQFF.

V is TRBV6-5 and J is TRBJ2-1; D ambiguous. V gave up 0 bases and J gave up 1 base, with 7 bases separating them. CDR1 MNHEY and CDR2 SVGAGI come from the germline V gene. CDR3 size: 15 residues. The CDR3 here is CASSYSSVSYNEQFF. The CDR3 region has the DNA TGTGCCAGCAGTTACTCAAGTGTTTCCTACAATGAGCAGTTCTTC.

This clone was observed a handful of times. The genes are TRBV6-1 and TRBJ1-1; D is undetermined. The germline V gene has CDR1 MNHNS and CDR2 SASEGT. V dropped 8 bases and J dropped 2 bases, with 15 bases sitting between them. The CDR3 covers 14 residues. The CDR3 DNA follows: TGTGCCAGCCGACCCATCGATAGCAACACTGAAGCTTTCTTT. It specifies CASRPIDSNTEAFF.

J is TRBJ2-7 and V is TRBV7-2; 12 nucleotides agree with TRBD2. V shed 5 bases and J 6 bases; nucleotides not matched to a gene: 8. This CDR3 comprises 15 residues. In germline, CDR1 is SGHTA, CDR2 FQGNSA. The CDR3 coding sequence is TGTGCCAGCAGCCAACTAGCGGGGGGCTGGGGCGAGCAGTACTTC. Its translation: CASSQLAGGWGEQYF. Complete variable domain (other parts from reference TRBV7-2 and TRBJ2-7): GAGVSQSPSNKVTEKGKDVELRCDPISGHTALYWYRQSLGQGLEFLIYFQGNSAPDKSGLPSDRFSAERTGGSVSTLTIQRTQQEDSAVYLCASSQLAGGWGEQYFGPGTRLTVT.

The table lists this clone with a count of one. The chain couples TRBV5-1 to TRBJ2-3; the D gene could be TRBD1 or TRBD2 (6 bases each). Trimming stripped 4 bases from V and 1 base from J, with 16 bases between. Germline CDR1 reads SGHRS; CDR2 reads YFSETQ. The CDR3 covers 16 residues. CDR3 loop: CASSPGGGIGTDTQYF. The CDR3 bases are TGCGCCAGCAGCCCCGGAGGGGGGATTGGCACAGATACGCAGTATTTT. The variable domain in full, completed from reference TRBV5-1 and TRBJ2-3, reads KAGVTQTPRYLIKTRGQQVTLSCSPISGHRSVSWYQQTPGQGLQFLFEYFSETQRNKGNFPGRFSGRQFSNSRSEMNVSTLELGDSALYLCASSPGGGIGTDTQYFGPGTRLTVL.

The chain uses TRBV10-2 and TRBJ2-3; D perhaps matches TRBD2 (6 bases). The CDR3 sequence is 17 residues long. V was trimmed by 0 bases and J by 10 bases, leaving 23 bases between them. Germline CDR1 is WSHSY and CDR2 is SAAADI. CDR3 loop: CASSESAEFWRRDAQYF. CDR3 in DNA: TGCGCCAGCAGTGAGTCGGCGGAATTTTGGCGGCGGGATGCGCAGTATTTT.

This chain's CDR3 is CASSYWTGESSGANVLTF. The DNA for the CDR3 is TGTGCCAGCAGCTACTGGACAGGGGAAAGCTCTGGGGCCAACGTCCTGACTTTC. The rearrangement links TRBV21-1 to TRBJ2-6; TRBD1, the table's D call, lacks a check against the DNA. TRBV21-1 is a pseudogene. The CDR3 is made up of 18 amino acids.

The chain joins TRBV5-1 to TRBJ2-3, with 12 bases identical to TRBD2. The CDR3 is made up of 16 amino acids. With 2 bases clipped from V and 2 bases from J, the junction kept 3 bases outside the gene matches. CDR1 SGHRS and CDR2 YFSETQ come from the germline V gene. The CDR3 region has the DNA TGCGCCAGCAGCTTACGGACTAGCGGGGTCACAGATACGCAGTATTTT. Its protein is CASSLRTSGVTDTQYF.

This clone has just a few counts. V and J are TRBV9 and TRBJ1-1, with D perhaps matching TRBD1 (6 bases). This CDR3 has 14 residues. Germline V gives CDR1 SGDLS, CDR2 YYNGEE. V was trimmed by 3 bases and J by 3 bases, leaving 12 bases between them. In nucleotides, the CDR3 is TGTGCCAGCAGCGCCCGACAGGCAGACACTGAAGCTTTCTTT. Translated: CASSARQADTEAFF.

This sequence joins TRBV29-1 and TRBJ2-1, with D possibly called TRBD1 or TRBD2 (5 bases each). Germline values: CDR1 SQVTM, CDR2 ANQGSEA. This CDR3 contains 13 residues. V lost 7 bases to trimming and J lost 4 bases, with 14 bases between them. The CDR3 spells CSASRDAYNEQFF. The CDR3 DNA follows: TGCAGCGCCAGCCGGGACGCATACAATGAGCAGTTCTTC.

The CDR3 DNA is TGTGCCAGCAGCCTAGCGGGTAGTGGTTACGAGCAGTACTTC. Translation: CASSLAGSGYEQYF. J is TRBJ2-7 and V is TRBV28; 8 positions agree with TRBD2. The CDR3 is 14 residues long. Unmatched junction bases numbered 8, after V lost 6 bases and J lost 4 bases. Germline V lookup: CDR1 MDHEN, CDR2 SYDVKM.

This chain joins TRBV6-6 and TRBJ1-1, with D hard to call. This CDR3 is built from 13 residues. Germline assignment: CDR1 MNHNY and CDR2 SVGAGI (reference sequence). Between the trimmed V and J ends, which lost 6 bases and 0 bases, there was a span of 8 bases. The CDR3 DNA reads TGTGCCAGCAGCCGGATGGTGAACACTGAAGCTTTCTTT. This sequence encodes CASSRMVNTEAFF.

This chain joins TRBV19 and TRBJ2-3; 12 bases are shared with TRBD2. Germline lookup yields CDR1 LNHDA and CDR2 SQIVND (reference sequence). This CDR3 has 18 residues. The V segment lost 4 bases and the J segment 1 base; nucleotides outside the gene matches: 9. The CDR3 DNA is TGTGCCAGTAGTAAGTTGACTAGCGGGAGCGAAGGCACAGATACGCAGTATTTT. It encodes CASSKLTSGSEGTDTQYF.

The chain links TRBV20-1 to TRBJ2-1, with D possibly being TRBD2 (6 bases). The CDR3 runs to 11 residues. Germline V lookup: CDR1 DFQATT, CDR2 SNEGSKA (reference sequence). V gave up 5 bases and J gave up 6 bases, with 8 bases separating them. The CDR3 is CSAGDSNEQFF. The CDR3 DNA reads TGCAGTGCTGGGGACTCCAATGAGCAGTTCTTC.

This sequence joins TRBV6-6 and TRBJ2-7; the match to TRBD2 covers 12 bases. Germline CDR1 reads MNHNY; CDR2 reads SVGAGI (reference sequence). V was pared by 7 bases and J by 7 bases, with 14 bases of the junction left unmatched. The CDR3 is made up of 16 amino acids. In DNA form, the CDR3 reads TGTGCCAGCACCAAGTCCCCTAGCGGGGGGGGGAGTGAGCAGTACTTC. Translating it yields CASTKSPSGGGSEQYF.

The rearrangement uses TRBV30 and TRBJ1-2; the match to TRBD1 covers 7 bases. The ends lost 3 bases at V and 3 bases at J; junction bases unmatched: 7. From germline, CDR1 is GTSNPN and CDR2 SVGIG (reference sequence). The CDR3 runs to 14 residues. The CDR3 DNA follows: TGTGCCTGGAGCGAGCCAGGGGGATACTATGGCTACACCTTC. It codes for CAWSEPGGYYGYTF.

This clone appeared a few times. V is TRBV2 and J is TRBJ2-2; the D gene is possibly TRBD1 (5 bases). V was cut by 5 bases and J by 1 base, with 11 bases left in between. The CDR3 length is 15 residues. Germline V gene data show CDR1 as SNHLY and CDR2 as FYNNEI. The CDR3 loop reads CASSQDTLNTGELFF. As DNA, the CDR3 is TGTGCCAGCAGTCAGGACACCCTGAACACCGGGGAGCTGTTTTTT. Full variable domain (remainder filled in from reference TRBV2 and TRBJ2-2): EPEVTQTPSHQVTQMGQEVILRCVPISNHLYFYWYRQILGQKVEFLVSFYNNEISEKSEIFDDQFSVERPDGSNFTLKIRSTKLEDSAMYFCASSQDTLNTGELFFGEGSRLTVL.

CDR3 residues: CASSVGTGQNEKLFF. The DNA for the CDR3 is TGTGCCAGCAGCGTAGGGACCGGACAGAACGAAAAACTGTTTTTT. The chain employs TRBV9 and TRBJ1-4, with D perhaps matching TRBD1 (6 bases). This CDR3 region has 15 residues. V lost 0 bases and J 8 bases, leaving 14 bases between the germline ends. Germline V gives CDR1 SGDLS, CDR2 YYNGEE.

This chain uses TRBV28 with TRBJ1-1; 7 nucleotides agree with TRBD1. Germline assignment: CDR1 MDHEN and CDR2 SYDVKM. V lost 6 bases to trimming and J lost 2 bases; unmatched junction nucleotides: 12. The CDR3 length is 16 residues. The CDR3 region has the DNA TGTGCCAGCAGATTGAGAACCGGACAGGCCAACACTGAAGCTTTCTTT. It codes for CASRLRTGQANTEAFF.

The chain couples TRBV28 to TRBJ1-2; D may be TRBD1 (6 bases). CDR3 length: 14 residues. Trimming pared 3 bases from V and 4 bases from J, leaving 12 bases between. From germline, CDR1 is MDHEN and CDR2 SYDVKM. The CDR3 is CASSFPGVSYGYTF. The DNA for the CDR3 is TGTGCCAGCAGTTTTCCAGGGGTGAGCTATGGCTACACCTTC.

This clone was recorded once. The chain has TRBV10-3 and TRBJ1-2; D not certain. Germline V CDR1 and CDR2: ENHRY, SYGVKD. The CDR3 is 11 amino acids. Trimming pared 4 bases from V and 4 bases from J, leaving 4 bases between. CDR3: CAISGTYGYTF. For the CDR3, the DNA is TGTGCCATCAGTGGAACCTATGGCTACACCTTC.